This record looks at one T cell receptor (beta chain) sequence and its context. This clonotype appeared a few times. Its antigen is unknown. No base-level quality is on record; no much larger clone is a single base apart. This sample is drawn from a study of Graves' ophthalmopathy and Graves' hyperthyroidism listed by TCRdb under 2018. In terms of the full investigation: Peripheral blood was collected at initial diagnosis, before any treatment. For independent validation, a separate cohort was made up of 18 to 20 hyperthyroidism patients plus 17 patients who later progressed from hyperthyroidism to ophthalmopathy. In total, 135 blood samples were TCR-sequenced: around 42 ophthalmopathy, some 75 hyperthyroidism and about 17 hyperthyroidism-to-ophthalmopathy patients. The roughly 94 discovery patients were randomly divided into training and test sets at a 7:3 ratio. To explore V-J signatures distinguishing ophthalmopathy from hyperthyroidism, a discovery set of more than 95 patients (fewer than 45 ophthalmopathy, some 55 stable hyperthyroidism) was enrolled. The study used signatures of the TCR beta repertoire to tell Graves' ophthalmopathy apart from Graves' hyperthyroidism and to predict which patients would progress to ophthalmopathy. In roughly six hyperthyroidism patients, T-cell repertoires of thyroid tissue and blood were compared. Once sampling was done, hyperthyroidism patients were given methimazole at a starting dose of 30 mg daily, while ophthalmopathy patients were given high-dose intravenous methylprednisolone. Overall study outcomes, separate from this receptor: Among expanded thyroid clonotypes with frequency above 0.001, most also showed up in blood, which suggests that blood repertoires may reflect the thyroid immune response. In validation, the model predicted ophthalmopathy progression with 55% to 71% sensitivity and 72.22% specificity; around twelve predicted patients were CT-confirmed with GO in a median of around 6 months. No statistical method was used to set the sample size in advance, and the investigators knew which group each participant was assigned to. Ophthalmopathy was separated from stable hyperthyroidism by the 13-signature model with roughly 87% sensitivity and around 81% specificity in cross-validation and with 80%/75% in the test set.

The ophthalmopathy patients had moderately to severely active disease, with a Clinical Activity Score of 3 or higher, a NOSPECS grade of 4 or higher, and a disease duration of less than 3 months. Patients were excluded if they had other autoimmune diseases, uncontrolled infections, pregnancy or lactation. Diagnosis relied on clinical symptoms, serum thyroxine, TRAb, thyroid ultrasound and orbital computed tomography. PBMCs were isolated from 10 ml of fresh peripheral blood by Ficoll-Paque density gradient centrifugation. Trizol reagent was used to extract the total RNA, and its quality was then checked on an Agilent 2100 Bioanalyzer. V has 5 bases trimmed and J has 7 bases trimmed; junction bases matching no gene number 9. From cysteine to phenylalanine, the CDR3 is 16 amino acids long. Only the CDR3 portion is preserved as DNA: 48 bases, with reading frame beginning at the first base. CDR1 is given as SGHVS and CDR2 as FQNEAQ, both from the germline V gene.

TCR beta CDR3 regions were amplified from RNA transcripts for repertoire sequencing. A first-round RT-PCR used HTBI primers with the Qiagen OneStep RT-PCR kit, followed by a second-round multiplex PCR, size selection and purification. Sequencing of the libraries was carried out on an Illumina HiSeq2000 in paired-end mode with 100 bp reads. The published analysis was carried out like this. Reads were processed with SOAPnuke, discarding reads with adapters, uncalled bases, mean Phred below 15, or no exact constant-primer or identifier match. COPE v1.2.5 was used to merge high-quality paired reads. Unique nucleotide sequences were defined as clonotypes and aligned to IMGT TRB V, D and J references using MiTCR v1.1. Only V-J combinations with frequency above 0.0001 were analysed, covering around 99% of repertoires. For each V-J combination, a TCR clonal expansion and chaos score was defined as the ratio of F50 clonal expansion to chaos observed in the TCRdist matrix. Features were reduced by Welch's t-statistics and random forest to 10 to 15 V-J combinations, which fed a naive Bayes classifier. The similarity between thyroid and blood repertoires was quantified using the Morisita-Horn index. TCRdb trimmed public reads at Q25 via fastp, called clones via MiXCR and kept in-frame beta chains. Under each unique CDR3 protein, matching rows form one entry showing the most common genes and DNA. TCRdb's processing, not the authors', yielded these V and J calls. A total of around 470,000 distinct CDR3 sequences appear in this sample, roughly 14% of them only once. The ten most abundant clones make up about a tenth of the sample.

This clonotype originated in a woman aged 25 to 39 with Graves' ophthalmopathy. Donor details come from another sample of the same person, matched by shared clones. The chain is made from TRBV7-8 and TRBJ2-1; 12 bases in between match TRBD2. Material for sequencing was blood. The CDR3: CASSTRLAGVANEQFF. The bases are TGTGCCAGCAGCACAAGACTAGCGGGAGTGGCAAATGAGCAGTTCTTC.